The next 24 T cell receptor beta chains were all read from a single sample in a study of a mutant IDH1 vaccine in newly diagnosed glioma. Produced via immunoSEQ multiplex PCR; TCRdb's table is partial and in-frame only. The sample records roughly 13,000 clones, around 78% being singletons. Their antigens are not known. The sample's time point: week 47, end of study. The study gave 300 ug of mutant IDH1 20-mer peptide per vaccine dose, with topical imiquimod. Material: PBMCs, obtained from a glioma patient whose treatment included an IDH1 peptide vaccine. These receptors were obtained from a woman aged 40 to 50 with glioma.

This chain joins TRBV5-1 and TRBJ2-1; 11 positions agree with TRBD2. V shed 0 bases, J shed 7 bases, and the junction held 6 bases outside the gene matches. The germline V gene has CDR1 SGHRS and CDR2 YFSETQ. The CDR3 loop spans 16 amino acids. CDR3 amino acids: CASSLVGASGRNEQFF. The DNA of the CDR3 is TGCGCCAGCAGCTTGGTCGGGGCTAGCGGGAGGAATGAGCAGTTCTTC.

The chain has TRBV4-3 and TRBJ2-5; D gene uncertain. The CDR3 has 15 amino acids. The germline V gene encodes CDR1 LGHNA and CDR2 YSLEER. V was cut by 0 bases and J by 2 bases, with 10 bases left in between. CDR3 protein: CASSQDRAGQETQYF. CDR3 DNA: TGCGCCAGCAGCCAAGATAGGGCCGGTCAAGAGACCCAGTACTTC.

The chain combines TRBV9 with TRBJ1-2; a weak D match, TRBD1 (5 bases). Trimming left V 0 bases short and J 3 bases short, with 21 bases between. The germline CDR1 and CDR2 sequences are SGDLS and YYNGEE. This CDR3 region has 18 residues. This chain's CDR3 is CASSVDSRMGGYHYGYTF. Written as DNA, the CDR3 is TGTGCCAGCAGCGTAGATTCGCGCATGGGGGGGTATCACTATGGCTACACCTTC.

The CDR3 DNA follows: TGTGCCAGCAGCTCCCCGCCGAGCTCACCCCTCCACTTT. This sequence encodes CASSSPPSSPLHF. The chain employs TRBV7-8 and TRBJ1-6, with D unresolved. Trimming removed 4 bases from V and 10 bases from J, with 11 bases in between. The CDR3 runs 13 residues. Germline V lookup: CDR1 SGHVS, CDR2 FQNEAQ. Looking up the rest from reference TRBV7-8 and TRBJ1-6 gives the full variable domain: GAGVSQSPRYKVAKRGQDVALRCDPISGHVSLFWYQQALGQGPEFLTYFQNEAQLDKSGLPSDRFFAERPEGSVSTLKIQRTQQEDSAVYLCASSSPPSSPLHFGNGTRLTVT.

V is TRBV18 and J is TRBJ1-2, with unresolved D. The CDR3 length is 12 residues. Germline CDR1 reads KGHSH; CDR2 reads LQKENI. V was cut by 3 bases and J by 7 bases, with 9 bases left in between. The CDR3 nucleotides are TGTGCCAGCTCACCCGGCCCCGGTGGCTACACCTTC. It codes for CASSPGPGGYTF.

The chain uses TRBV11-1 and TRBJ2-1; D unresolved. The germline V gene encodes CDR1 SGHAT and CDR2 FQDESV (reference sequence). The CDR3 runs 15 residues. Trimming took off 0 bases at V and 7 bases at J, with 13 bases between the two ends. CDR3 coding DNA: TGTGCCAGCAGCTTAGCGCTATCGGTCCTAAATGAGCAGTTCTTC. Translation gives CASSLALSVLNEQFF.

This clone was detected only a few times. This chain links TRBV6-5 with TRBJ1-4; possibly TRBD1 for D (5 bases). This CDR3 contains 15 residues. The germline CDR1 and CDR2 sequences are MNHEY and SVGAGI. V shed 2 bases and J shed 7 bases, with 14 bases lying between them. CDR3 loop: CASSYSRDPVEKLFF. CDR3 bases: TGTGCCAGCAGTTACAGTAGGGACCCTGTTGAAAAACTGTTTTTT.

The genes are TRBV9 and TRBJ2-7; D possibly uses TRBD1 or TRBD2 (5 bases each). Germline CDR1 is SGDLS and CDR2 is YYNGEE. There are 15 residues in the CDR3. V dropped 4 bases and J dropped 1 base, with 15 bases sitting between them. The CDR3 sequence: CASSTRTGPSYEQYF. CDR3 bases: TGTGCCAGCAGCACTAGAACAGGACCTTCCTACGAGCAGTACTTC.

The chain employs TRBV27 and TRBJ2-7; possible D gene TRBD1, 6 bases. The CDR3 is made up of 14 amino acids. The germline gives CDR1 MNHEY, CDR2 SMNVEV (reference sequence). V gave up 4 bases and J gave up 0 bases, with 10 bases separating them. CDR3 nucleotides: TGTGCCAGCAGTTCATACAGGGCCTCCTACGAGCAGTACTTC. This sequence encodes CASSSYRASYEQYF.

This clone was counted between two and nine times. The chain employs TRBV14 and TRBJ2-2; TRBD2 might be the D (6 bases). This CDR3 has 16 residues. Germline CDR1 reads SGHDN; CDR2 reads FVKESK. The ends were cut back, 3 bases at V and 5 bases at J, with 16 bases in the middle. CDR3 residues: CASSQETRLGTGELFF. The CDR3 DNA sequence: TGTGCCAGCAGCCAGGAGACTAGACTTGGGACCGGGGAGCTGTTTTTT.

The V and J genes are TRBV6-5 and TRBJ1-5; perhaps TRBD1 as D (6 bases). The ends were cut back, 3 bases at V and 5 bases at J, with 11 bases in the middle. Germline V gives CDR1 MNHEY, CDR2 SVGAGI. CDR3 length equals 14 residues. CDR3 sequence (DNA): TGTGCCAGCAGTTATTTAGGGGGGGATCAGCCCCAGCATTTT. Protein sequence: CASSYLGGDQPQHF.

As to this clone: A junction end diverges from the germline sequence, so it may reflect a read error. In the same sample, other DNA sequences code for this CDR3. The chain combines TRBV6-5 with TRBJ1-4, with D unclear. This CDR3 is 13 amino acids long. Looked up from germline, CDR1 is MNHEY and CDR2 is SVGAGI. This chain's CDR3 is CASSLGPGEKLFF. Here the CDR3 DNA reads TGTGCCAGCAGCCTCGGACCCGGGGAAAAGCTGTTTTTT.

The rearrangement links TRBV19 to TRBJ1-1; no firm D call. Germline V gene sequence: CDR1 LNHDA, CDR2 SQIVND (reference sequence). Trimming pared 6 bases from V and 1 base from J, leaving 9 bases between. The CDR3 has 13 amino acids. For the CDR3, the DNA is TGTGCCAGTAGGATGGGCAGGAACACTGAAGCTTTCTTT. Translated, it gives CASRMGRNTEAFF.

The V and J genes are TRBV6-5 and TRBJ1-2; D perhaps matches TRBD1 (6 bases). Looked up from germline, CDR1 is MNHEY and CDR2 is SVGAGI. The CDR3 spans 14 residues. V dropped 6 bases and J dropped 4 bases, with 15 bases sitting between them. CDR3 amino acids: CASSKTGQPYGYTF. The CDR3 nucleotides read TGTGCCAGCAGCAAGACAGGACAGCCCTATGGCTACACCTTC.

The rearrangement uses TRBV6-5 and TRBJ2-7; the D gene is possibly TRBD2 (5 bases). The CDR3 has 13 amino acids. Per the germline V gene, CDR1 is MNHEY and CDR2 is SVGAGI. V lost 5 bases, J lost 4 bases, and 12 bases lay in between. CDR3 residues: CASSREGLYEQYF. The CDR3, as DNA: TGTGCCAGCAGTCGTGAGGGTTTATACGAGCAGTACTTC.

The CDR3 sequence is CASSGDGQETQYF. As DNA, the CDR3 is TGTGCCAGCAGTGGGGACGGTCAAGAGACCCAGTACTTC. The chain employs TRBV6-1 and TRBJ2-5, with D perhaps assigned TRBD1 or TRBD2 (5 bases each). Germline CDR1 MNHNS, CDR2 SASEGT. V was trimmed by 4 bases and J by 2 bases, leaving 8 bases between them. The CDR3 is 13 amino acids.

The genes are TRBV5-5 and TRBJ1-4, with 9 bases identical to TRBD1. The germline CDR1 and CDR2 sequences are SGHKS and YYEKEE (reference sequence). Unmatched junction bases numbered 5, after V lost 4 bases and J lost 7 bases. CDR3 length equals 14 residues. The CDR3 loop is CASSPDRGGEKLFF. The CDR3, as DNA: TGTGCCAGCAGCCCGGACAGGGGCGGTGAAAAACTGTTTTTT.

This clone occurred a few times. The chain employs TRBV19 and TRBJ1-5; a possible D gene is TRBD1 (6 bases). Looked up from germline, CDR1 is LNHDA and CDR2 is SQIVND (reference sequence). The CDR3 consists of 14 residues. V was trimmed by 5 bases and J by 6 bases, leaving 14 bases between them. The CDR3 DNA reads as TGTGCCAGTAGTCCTCTAGGGGGATTTCAGCCCCAGCATTTT. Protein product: CASSPLGGFQPQHF.

The CDR3 nucleotides are TGTGCCAGCAGCCCCGGGGGGGTCGAGCAGTACTTC. It encodes CASSPGGVEQYF. V is TRBV6-6 and J is TRBJ2-7, with 8 bases lining up with TRBD2. V was clipped by 6 bases and J by 6 bases; unmatched bases: 4. CDR1 is MNHNY, CDR2 SVGAGI, per germline (reference sequence). The CDR3 loop spans 12 amino acids.

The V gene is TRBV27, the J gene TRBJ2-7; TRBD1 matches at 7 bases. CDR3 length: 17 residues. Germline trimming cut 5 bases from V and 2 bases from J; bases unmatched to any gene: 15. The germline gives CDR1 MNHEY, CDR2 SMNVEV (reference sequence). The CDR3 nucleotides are TGTGCCAGCAGTCTCACGGGTGAGGGGGCTCTAGCCTACGAGCAGTACTTC. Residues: CASSLTGEGALAYEQYF.

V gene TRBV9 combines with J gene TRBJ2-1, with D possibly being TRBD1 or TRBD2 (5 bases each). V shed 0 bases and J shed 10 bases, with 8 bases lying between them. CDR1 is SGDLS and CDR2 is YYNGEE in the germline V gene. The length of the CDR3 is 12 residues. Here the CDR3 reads CASSVGRDEQFF. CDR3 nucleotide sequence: TGTGCCAGCAGCGTAGGTCGGGACGAGCAGTTCTTC. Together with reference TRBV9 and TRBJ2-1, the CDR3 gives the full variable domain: DSGVTQTPKHLITATGQRVTLRCSPRSGDLSVYWYQQSLDQGLQFLIQYYNGEERAKGNILERFSAQQFPDLHSELNLSSLELGDSALYFCASSVGRDEQFFGPGTRLTVL.

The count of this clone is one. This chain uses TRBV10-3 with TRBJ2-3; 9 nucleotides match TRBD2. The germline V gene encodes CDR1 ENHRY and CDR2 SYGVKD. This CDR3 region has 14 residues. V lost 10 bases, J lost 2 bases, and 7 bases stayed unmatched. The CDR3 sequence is CATQREVNTDTQYF. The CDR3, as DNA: TGTGCCACCCAGCGGGAGGTGAACACAGATACGCAGTATTTT.

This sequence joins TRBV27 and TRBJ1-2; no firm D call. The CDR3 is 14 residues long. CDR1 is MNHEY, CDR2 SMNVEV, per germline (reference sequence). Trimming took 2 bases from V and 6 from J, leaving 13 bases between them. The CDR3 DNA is TGTGCCAGCAGTTTAAGCTCCGGGAGACATGGCTACACCTTC. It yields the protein CASSLSSGRHGYTF.

The CDR3 DNA follows: TGTGCCAGCAGTTACTCGTTTAGCGGGAGTTCCTACGAGCAGTACTTC. The encoded protein is CASSYSFSGSSYEQYF. The chain is built from TRBV6-5 and TRBJ2-7; 9 bases map to TRBD2. The germline V gene encodes CDR1 MNHEY and CDR2 SVGAGI. The V and J ends lost 0 bases and 1 base, in that order; junction bases with no gene match: 4. The CDR3 contains 16 residues.